This T cell receptor beta chain was recovered during a study of blood T cells in healthy people across ages. General study findings and limits: It was held that diversity estimates obtained from one million T cells represented underestimates.

Germline CDR1 is LGHNA and CDR2 is YNFKEQ. CDR3 size: 16 residues. With 6 bases removed from V and 2 bases from J, the gap between germline ends came to 18 bases. As for this clonotype: Antigen specificity is unknown.

Staff drew roughly 10 milliliters of peripheral blood from each donor. The authors extracted at least 5 micrograms of total RNA per sample. A J-beta primer mix and a sample-barcoded 5' primer were used in a second PCR of roughly 7 to 12 cycles. A single record per CDR3 protein comes from TCRdb applying MiXCR to the 5' RACE reads. The sample carries about 380,000 distinct CDR3 sequences, over 45% recorded once. Sequencing was carried out using blood. The receptor's source is a man aged 55 to 70 in good health. This chain uses TRBV4-2 with TRBJ2-3; the D call may be TRBD1 or TRBD2 (7 bases each). CDR3 nucleotides: TGTGCCAGCAGTTCGAAGACAGGGACTAACACAGATACGCAGTATTTT. Amino acid sequence: CASSSKTGTNTDTQYF.